The entry below gives a single T cell receptor beta chain sequence along with its context. The antigen remains unidentified. Both 60 Vbeta primers and 13 Jbeta primers went into the PCR. This table comes from immunoSEQ multiplex PCR, and its TCRdb copy is limited to in-frame clones, with some not included. The sample has fewer than 200,000 clones, approximately 71% seen once. The sample belongs to a study of cytomegalovirus exposure and HLA in healthy donors. Study-level results: Cytomegalovirus association was assigned to some 160 TCR beta chains. For TCR beta chains, V- and J-gene trimming was later linked to a missense DCLRE1C variant.

The V end lost 2 bases, the J end lost 6 bases, and 7 bases lay between the germline ends. From germline, CDR1 is SGHTA and CDR2 FQGNSA. This CDR3 is built from 12 residues. Material for sequencing was PBMCs. This receptor was identified in a woman younger than 35 in good health and CMV-seropositive. This chain joins TRBV7-2 and TRBJ1-2; D gene ambiguous. CDR3 loop: CASSLKSDGYTF. The CDR3 nucleotides read TGTGCCAGCAGCTTAAAATCTGATGGCTACACCTTC.